This passage covers 20 T cell receptor beta chains from one sample sequenced in a study of T cell responses to AZD1222 COVID-19 vaccine. Produced via immunoSEQ multiplex PCR; TCRdb's table is partial and in-frame only. The repertoire has over 120,000 clones, roughly 85% of them found once; the top ten carry around 8%. The sample consisted of peripheral blood, taken on day 0 of AZD1222 vaccination. These receptors were obtained from an adult in good health.

This chain connects TRBV4-2 to TRBJ2-1; D may correspond to TRBD1 or TRBD2 (5 bases each). The CDR3 consists of 16 residues. Germline lookup yields CDR1 LGHNA and CDR2 YNFKEQ. V gave up 0 bases and J gave up 8 bases, with 17 bases separating them. The chain's CDR3 is CASSQDPGRLPHEQFF. DNA for the CDR3: TGTGCCAGCAGCCAAGATCCGGGGCGCCTACCCCATGAGCAGTTCTTC.

The chain recombines TRBV6-5 with TRBJ2-2; D gene unclear. Germline V lookup: CDR1 MNHEY, CDR2 SVGAGI. Trimming pared 4 bases from V and 1 base from J, leaving 4 bases between. The CDR3 totals 13 residues. The DNA for the CDR3 is TGTGCCAGCAGTTGGGGGAACACCGGGGAGCTGTTTTTT. Translating gives CASSWGNTGELFF.

This clone was counted once. The chain employs TRBV28 and TRBJ1-1; D gene uncertain. With 11 bases removed from V and 6 bases from J, the gap between germline ends came to 16 bases. The germline CDR1 and CDR2 sequences are MDHEN and SYDVKM. This CDR3 region has 12 residues. CDR3 bases: TGTGCCTCCTGTTGGGTTGGGGCTGAAGCTTTCTTT. It yields the protein CASCWVGAEAFF.

V usage is TRBV6-5 and J usage is TRBJ1-6; 7 nucleotides agree with TRBD1. V trimming: 11 bases; J trimming: 6 bases; junction bases outside the gene matches: 10. In germline, CDR1 is MNHEY, CDR2 SVGAGI. CDR3 length: 14 residues. The CDR3 sequence: CALSIGTANSPLHF. The CDR3 region has the DNA TGTGCCCTTTCAATTGGGACAGCTAATTCACCCCTCCACTTT.

The chain is built from TRBV28 and TRBJ1-2; the match to TRBD1 covers 9 bases. The germline gives CDR1 MDHEN, CDR2 SYDVKM. V trimming: 4 bases; J trimming: 5 bases; junction bases outside the gene matches: 5. The CDR3 runs 14 residues. The CDR3 DNA reads TGTGCCAGCAGTTCACCGGGACAGGGATATGGCTACACCTTC. It is translated as CASSSPGQGYGYTF.

The chain employs TRBV9 and TRBJ2-7; D is possibly TRBD1 or TRBD2 (5 bases each). Germline CDR1 reads SGDLS; CDR2 reads YYNGEE. The CDR3 loop spans 15 amino acids. Trimming took 0 bases from V and 6 from J, leaving 16 bases between them. The DNA of the CDR3 is TGTGCCAGCAGCGTAGGAGGGGCAGCCTCCGGCGAGCAGTACTTC. Its translation: CASSVGGAASGEQYF. Using reference TRBV9 and TRBJ2-7 for the parts outside the CDR3, the full variable domain is DSGVTQTPKHLITATGQRVTLRCSPRSGDLSVYWYQQSLDQGLQFLIQYYNGEERAKGNILERFSAQQFPDLHSELNLSSLELGDSALYFCASSVGGAASGEQYFGPGTRLTVT.

The V gene is TRBV7-2, the J gene TRBJ1-1; weak D call: TRBD1 (6 bases). The V end lost 3 bases, the J end lost 5 bases, and 10 bases lay between the germline ends. Per germline, CDR1 SGHTA and CDR2 FQGNSA. The CDR3 has 13 amino acids. The CDR3 region is CASSFRQGTEAFF. The DNA of the CDR3 is TGTGCCAGCAGCTTTCGGCAGGGGACTGAAGCTTTCTTT.

This clone was recorded a few times. This chain joins TRBV19 and TRBJ1-5; TRBD1 might be the D (5 bases). CDR1 and CDR2 from the germline V gene are LNHDA and SQIVND (reference sequence). This CDR3 region has 15 residues. The V gene lost 5 bases and the J gene lost 3 bases, with 14 bases spanning the gap. The CDR3 loop is CASSLTGGINQPQHF. The CDR3 nucleotides read TGTGCCAGTAGTCTGACGGGGGGGATCAATCAGCCCCAGCATTTT.

The J gene is TRBJ2-1, the V gene TRBV5-1; 9 bases fit TRBD1. Germline V CDR1 and CDR2: SGHRS, YFSETQ. V dropped 4 bases and J dropped 4; count of bases not matched to a gene: 9. The CDR3 has 16 amino acids. The CDR3 protein is CASSPPGTGTYNEQFF. CDR3 sequence (DNA): TGCGCCAGCAGCCCCCCAGGGACAGGGACTTACAATGAGCAGTTCTTC.

This chain uses TRBV10-2 with TRBJ2-5; a weak D match, TRBD2 (7 bases). The V gene's germline CDR1 is WSHSY and CDR2 SAAADI. The germline V and J ends were trimmed by 0 bases and 7 bases, with 12 bases remaining between them. This CDR3 contains 14 residues. CDR3 in amino acids: CASSESRGAATQYF. CDR3 DNA: TGCGCCAGCAGTGAGTCACGGGGGGCGGCGACCCAGTACTTC.

A single count supports this clone. The chain recombines TRBV27 with TRBJ2-3, with 9 bases lining up with TRBD2. Looked up from germline, CDR1 is MNHEY and CDR2 is SMNVEV (reference sequence). This CDR3 has 17 amino acids. The J segment lost 2 bases and the V segment lost 2 bases, leaving 8 bases of the junction unmatched. The CDR3 sequence: CASSLTGTSTYTDTQYF. Written as DNA, the CDR3 is TGTGCCAGCAGTTTAACCGGGACTAGCACATACACAGATACGCAGTATTTT.

This clone was recorded a few times. The J gene is TRBJ2-3, the V gene TRBV4-2; 8 bases agree with TRBD2. The CDR3 is 20 amino acids. Trimming cost V 0 bases and J 5 bases; bases outside gene matches: 19. Germline lookup yields CDR1 LGHNA and CDR2 YNFKEQ. The CDR3 region is CASSQESPPTSGLAGDTQYF. The CDR3 DNA follows: TGTGCCAGCAGCCAAGAAAGCCCGCCAACTAGCGGCCTAGCGGGAGATACGCAGTATTTT.

This chain uses TRBV5-4 with TRBJ2-7; D remains ambiguous. This CDR3 is 12 amino acids long. Trimming pared 1 base from V and 5 bases from J, leaving 7 bases between. Germline CDR1 SGHNT, CDR2 YYREEE (reference sequence). CDR3 in amino acids: CASSLNENEQYF. The CDR3 region has the DNA TGTGCCAGCAGCTTGAACGAAAACGAGCAGTACTTC.

The V call is TRBV2, the J call TRBJ1-4; perhaps TRBD1 as D (6 bases). This CDR3 is 14 amino acids long. Germline CDR1 reads SNHLY; CDR2 reads FYNNEI. Trimming shortened V by 5 bases and J by 0 bases, and 7 bases separated the two germline ends. The CDR3 loop reads CASSWTATNEKLFF. The CDR3 DNA is TGTGCCAGCAGTTGGACAGCAACTAATGAAAAACTGTTTTTT. The whole variable domain, filled in from reference TRBV2 and TRBJ1-4, reads EPEVTQTPSHQVTQMGQEVILRCVPISNHLYFYWYRQILGQKVEFLVSFYNNEISEKSEIFDDQFSVERPDGSNFTLKIRSTKLEDSAMYFCASSWTATNEKLFFGSGTQLSVL.

This chain uses TRBV30 with TRBJ1-6, with TRBD1 as a possible D gene (5 bases). There are 15 residues in the CDR3. Germline V CDR1 and CDR2: GTSNPN, SVGIG (reference sequence). The V end lost 5 bases, the J end lost 7 bases, and 18 bases lay between the germline ends. The CDR3 DNA reads as TGTGCCTGGCAATCATCCTTGGGGGACAATTCACCCCTCCACTTT. Residues: CAWQSSLGDNSPLHF.

The rearrangement links TRBV19 to TRBJ1-6; D is uncertain. Between the trimmed V and J ends, which lost 5 bases and 10 bases, there was a span of 15 bases. Germline V gene sequence: CDR1 LNHDA, CDR2 SQIVND (reference sequence). The CDR3 runs 14 residues. CDR3 protein: CASSPYTIESPLHF. CDR3 nucleotides: TGTGCCAGTAGTCCCTACACGATAGAATCACCCCTCCACTTT.

J is TRBJ2-7 and V is TRBV5-1; weak D call: TRBD1 (6 bases). V lost 7 bases, J lost 6 bases, and 14 bases lay in between. The germline V gene has CDR1 SGHRS and CDR2 YFSETQ. CDR3 length: 12 amino acids. The CDR3 here is CASPRGSAEQYF. CDR3 DNA sequence: TGCGCCAGCCCGAGGGGGAGCGCCGAGCAGTACTTC.

This clone was recorded a few times. CDR3 amino acids: CASSLSDRVAYEQYF. CDR3 in DNA: TGTGCCAGCAGTTTGTCGGACAGGGTCGCCTACGAGCAGTACTTC. The gene calls are TRBV27 and TRBJ2-7, with 8 bases aligning to TRBD1. From germline, CDR1 is MNHEY and CDR2 SMNVEV (reference sequence). V shed 3 bases, J shed 2 bases, and the junction held 6 bases outside the gene matches. The CDR3 has 15 amino acids.

This chain links TRBV5-5 with TRBJ1-4, with TRBD1 as a possible D gene (5 bases). The V end was cut by 4 bases, the J end by 0 bases, with 7 bases between. In germline, CDR1 is SGHKS, CDR2 YYEKEE (reference sequence). The CDR3 is 14 amino acids. The CDR3 loop is CASSQQATNEKLFF. DNA for the CDR3: TGTGCCAGCAGCCAACAGGCAACTAATGAAAAACTGTTTTTT.

J is TRBJ1-2 and V is TRBV11-2; 7 positions match TRBD1. Germline V gives CDR1 SGHAT, CDR2 FQNNGV. The trim removed 1 base at V and 1 base at J, leaving 6 bases unmatched. The CDR3 has 16 amino acids. The CDR3 nucleotides read TGTGCCAGCAGCTTAGCGGGACAGACTAATAACTATGGCTACACCTTC. Residues: CASSLAGQTNNYGYTF.